This passage covers 18 T cell receptor beta chains from one sample sequenced in a study of T cell responses to AZD1222 COVID-19 vaccine. Some clones are missing from TCRdb's copy, which holds only in-frame ones; the method was immunoSEQ multiplex PCR. Of just over 8,000 clones in the sample, roughly 90% were seen once. Sequencing used peripheral blood, obtained 28 days after the second AZD1222 dose. The origin of the receptors is an adult who received the AZD1222 COVID-19 vaccine.

This clone is a singleton in its sample. The chain recombines TRBV3-1 (or the pseudogene TRBV3-2) with TRBJ2-7; D gene ambiguous. V was clipped by 3 bases and J by 7 bases, with 16 bases between them. This CDR3 has 14 residues. CDR1 is LGHDT, CDR2 YNNKEL, per germline (reference sequence). CDR3 in DNA: TGTGCCAGCAGCCAGAGTGAAAGGGCTGGAGAGCAGTACTTC. This encodes CASSQSERAGEQYF.

The V and J genes are TRBV2 and TRBJ1-3; D perhaps matches TRBD1 (5 bases). The CDR3 covers 14 residues. Per germline, CDR1 SNHLY and CDR2 FYNNEI. V lost 7 bases and J lost 2, with 12 bases in between. The DNA for the CDR3 is TGTGCCAGCACAGCGGGGGGAACTGGAAACACCATATATTTT. It yields the protein CASTAGGTGNTIYF.

The chain carries TRBV4-1 and TRBJ2-7; 8 bases agree with TRBD1. Per germline, CDR1 MGHRA and CDR2 YSYEKL. This CDR3 is 15 amino acids long. Trimming cost V 4 bases and J 0 bases; bases outside gene matches: 5. The CDR3 reads CASSLRTGSSYEQYF. The CDR3 DNA follows: TGCGCCAGCAGCCTGCGGACAGGGTCCTCCTACGAGCAGTACTTC.

The rearrangement links TRBV9 to TRBJ1-1; no reliable D call. V lost 1 base and J 4 bases, leaving 8 bases between the germline ends. Germline assignment: CDR1 SGDLS and CDR2 YYNGEE. The CDR3 loop spans 13 amino acids. CDR3 loop: CASSVIRGTEAFF. As DNA, the CDR3 is TGTGCCAGCAGCGTAATCCGGGGCACTGAAGCTTTCTTT.

The V and J genes are TRBV7-2 and TRBJ1-5; D is uncertain. The V and J ends lost 1 base and 11 bases respectively, with 24 bases between them. CDR1 and CDR2 (germline): SGHTA, FQGNSA. The CDR3 runs 17 residues. The CDR3 region has the DNA TGTGCCAGCAGCTTAGGTGGCATCGGTCTGGCTTTGTCTACCCAGCATTTT. It yields the protein CASSLGGIGLALSTQHF.

The chain carries TRBV2 and TRBJ2-1, with 7 bases aligning to TRBD2. CDR3 size: 14 residues. V lost 3 bases and J lost 7; bases outside the gene matches: 6. From germline, CDR1 is SNHLY and CDR2 FYNNEI. This chain's CDR3 is CASSDQRDENEQFF. The CDR3 region has the DNA TGTGCCAGCAGTGACCAGCGGGATGAAAATGAGCAGTTCTTC.

As DNA, the CDR3 is TGCGCCAGCAGCTTAGGACAGAACAATCAGCCCCAGCATTTT. It yields the protein CASSLGQNNQPQHF. V and J are TRBV5-1 and TRBJ1-5; D is perhaps TRBD1 (6 bases). The CDR3 length is 14 residues. Germline CDR1 reads SGHRS; CDR2 reads YFSETQ. With 2 bases removed from V and 3 bases from J, the gap between germline ends came to 9 bases.

This clone came up once. J is TRBJ1-5 and V is TRBV12-3 or TRBV12-4; D ambiguous. The CDR3 consists of 13 residues. Trimming removed 7 bases at V and 3 bases at J, with 10 bases between. CDR3 residues: CASTPGHNQPQHF. In nucleotides, the CDR3 is TGTGCCAGCACCCCCGGTCACAATCAGCCCCAGCATTTT.

The CDR3 spells CASSYKPALNTEAFF. CDR3 DNA: TGTGCCAGCAGTTACAAGCCAGCTTTGAACACTGAAGCTTTCTTT. The genes are TRBV6-5 and TRBJ1-1; D is undetermined. Germline V CDR1 and CDR2: MNHEY, SVGAGI. V shed 2 bases and J shed 0 bases, with 10 bases lying between them. There are 15 residues in the CDR3.

This rearrangement joins TRBV6-8 to TRBJ2-3, with 7 bases fitting TRBD2. The CDR3 sequence is 16 residues long. The ends lost 0 bases at V and 3 bases at J; junction bases unmatched: 6. Germline assignment: CDR1 MNHGY and CDR2 SAAAGT. CDR3: CASSYSDGGRTDTQYF. The CDR3 region has the DNA TGTGCCAGCAGTTACTCGGACGGGGGGAGGACAGATACGCAGTATTTT.

CDR3 sequence (DNA): TGCGCCAGCAGCTTGTTTAACGCATATGGCTACACCTTC. This codes for CASSLFNAYGYTF. J is TRBJ1-2 and V is TRBV5-1; the D is unclear. Trimming removed 1 base at V and 5 bases at J, with 9 bases between. Germline lookup yields CDR1 SGHRS and CDR2 YFSETQ. This CDR3 spans 13 amino acids.

V and J are TRBV11-1 and TRBJ2-5; D tentatively reads TRBD1 or TRBD2 (7 bases each). This CDR3 comprises 14 residues. The germline V gene encodes CDR1 SGHAT and CDR2 FQDESV (reference sequence). V lost 4 bases and J lost 5, with 14 bases in between. The DNA of the CDR3 is TGTGCCAGCAGCTCCCAGGGGGGGGTGGAGACCCAGTACTTC. Its translation is CASSSQGGVETQYF.

This clone has just one count. The genes are TRBV3-1 (or the pseudogene TRBV3-2) and TRBJ2-1; 8 nucleotides agree with TRBD2. The CDR3 spans 15 residues. With V trimmed by 0 bases and J by 6 bases, 4 bases remained unmatched. Germline CDR1 and CDR2: LGHDT and YNNKEL (reference sequence). The CDR3 loop is CASSQDGLAGNEQFF. In nucleotides, the CDR3 is TGTGCCAGCAGCCAAGATGGGCTAGCGGGCAATGAGCAGTTCTTC.

The chain recombines TRBV7-2 with TRBJ2-1; D not certain. The CDR3 is 14 amino acids. The germline V gene encodes CDR1 SGHTA and CDR2 FQGNSA. V was clipped by 5 bases and J by 6 bases, with 14 bases between them. The CDR3 loop is CASSALGRLNEQFF. CDR3 coding DNA: TGTGCCAGCAGCGCACTCGGGCGCCTCAATGAGCAGTTCTTC.

This clone was detected once. The CDR3 spells CASSKTALHARNTIYF. DNA for the CDR3: TGTGCCAGCAGCAAAACAGCTTTACACGCACGAAACACCATATATTTT. This sequence joins TRBV3-1 (or the pseudogene TRBV3-2) and TRBJ1-3, with D unresolved. This CDR3 contains 16 residues. Germline-derived CDR1 and CDR2 are LGHDT and YNNKEL (reference sequence). Between the trimmed V and J ends, which lost 5 bases and 5 bases, there was a span of 19 bases.

The chain carries TRBV3-1 (or the pseudogene TRBV3-2) and TRBJ2-4; D uncertain. The CDR3 length is 15 residues. Germline CDR1 LGHDT, CDR2 YNNKEL (reference sequence). Trimming pared 2 bases from V and 5 bases from J, leaving 13 bases between. CDR3 protein: CASSQTRAPENIQYF. The CDR3, as DNA: TGTGCCAGCAGCCAAACCCGGGCTCCAGAAAACATTCAGTACTTC.

For the CDR3, the DNA is TGTGCCACCAGCAGGGACAGCAGCTCCTACGAGCAGTACTTC. Amino acid sequence: CATSRDSSSYEQYF. This chain joins TRBV15 and TRBJ2-7; possibly TRBD1 for D (6 bases). The germline CDR1 and CDR2 sequences are LNHNV and YYDKDF (reference sequence). V lost 3 bases to trimming and J lost 0 bases, with 9 bases between them. The CDR3 extends over 14 amino acids.

The V gene is TRBV5-1, the J gene TRBJ2-7; 9 bases match TRBD2. CDR1 and CDR2 from the germline V gene are SGHRS and YFSETQ. Trimming took 0 bases from V and 2 from J; bases not matched to a gene: 6. This CDR3 region has 16 residues. CDR3 coding DNA: TGCGCCAGCAGCTTGGGGGCTAGCGGGACCCCCTACGAGCAGTACTTC. Protein sequence: CASSLGASGTPYEQYF.